Given below is one T cell receptor (beta chain) in context. Per the original data handling: Amplifying reference gene primers gave estimates of nucleated cell counts. Repertoires were generated with immunoSEQ multiplex PCR, while TCRdb's copy carries only in-frame clones and drops some. V, J and clone size reflect that table, while D and trimming were determined from the DNA. Of about 130,000 clones listed, around four fifths are singletons. The V and J ends lost 0 bases and 4 bases respectively, with 16 bases between them. The length of the CDR3 is 16 residues. Germline assignment: CDR1 SGDLS and CDR2 YYNGEE. This entry comes from a study of blood T cell repertoires in COVID-19. Study context: Both acute and convalescent COVID-19 samples were obtained from the United States, Italy and Spain. Nucleic acid was either cDNA or gDNA, and it came from T cells, B-cell-depleted T cells, or PBMCs.

Sequencing used peripheral blood. The rearrangement joins TRBV9 to TRBJ1-2; D perhaps matches TRBD1 (6 bases). The receptor was derived from a man in his fifties or sixties with acute or convalescent COVID-19. The CDR3 DNA reads TGTGCCAGCAGCGTAGATTTCGTGGGGGGGCCCTATGGCTACACCTTC. Translated, it gives CASSVDFVGGPYGYTF.